These 22 T cell receptor beta chains were all obtained from the same sample, sequenced in a study of blood T cell repertoires in COVID-19. Sequencing used immunoSEQ multiplex PCR; TCRdb keeps in-frame clones, though not all of them. The top ten hold roughly 2.6% of the sample, which has about 90,000 clones, about 89% seen once. Sequenced material: peripheral blood. These TCRs come from a middle-aged man with COVID-19, enrolled during active disease.

This chain uses TRBV5-1 with TRBJ2-6, with TRBD2 matching over 8 bases. Germline V gene lookup returns CDR1 SGHRS and CDR2 YFSETQ. J gave up 2 bases and V 4 bases, and 8 bases lay outside the gene matches. The CDR3 runs to 17 residues. CDR3 region: CASSPGGLPPGANVLTF. CDR3 sequence (DNA): TGCGCCAGCAGCCCGGGGGGGCTGCCCCCTGGGGCCAACGTCCTGACTTTC.

The J gene is TRBJ2-3, the V gene TRBV20-1; weak D call: TRBD2 (5 bases). From germline, CDR1 is DFQATT and CDR2 SNEGSKA (reference sequence). There are 10 residues in the CDR3. V gave up 6 bases and J gave up 6 bases, with 7 bases separating them. The CDR3 bases are TGCAGTGCAGCGGCGGATACGCAGTATTTT. Translating it yields CSAAADTQYF.

J is TRBJ1-1 and V is TRBV30; 7 nucleotides line up with TRBD1. Germline V gives CDR1 GTSNPN, CDR2 SVGIG (reference sequence). With V trimmed by 2 bases and J by 1 base, 4 bases remained unmatched. The CDR3 totals 14 residues. The chain's CDR3 is CAWSWGQPNTEAFF. CDR3 nucleotide sequence: TGTGCCTGGAGTTGGGGACAGCCGAACACTGAAGCTTTCTTT.

V is TRBV7-9 and J is TRBJ2-7, with 7 nucleotides matching TRBD1. This CDR3 is built from 14 residues. V trimming: 4 bases; J trimming: 3 bases; junction bases outside the gene matches: 6. Germline V gene data show CDR1 as SEHNR and CDR2 as FQNEAQ (reference sequence). CDR3 coding DNA: TGTGCCAGCAGCTCCCCCCGGGACAGCTACGAGCAGTACTTC. Translated: CASSSPRDSYEQYF.

The V call is TRBV2, the J call TRBJ2-1, with TRBD2 matching over 7 bases. The CDR3 length is 13 residues. Germline V CDR1 and CDR2: SNHLY, FYNNEI. The V gene end was trimmed by 7 bases and the J gene end by 5 bases; junction bases not matched to a gene: 5. The CDR3 DNA follows: TGTGCCAGCAAGAGCGGGGCCAACAATGAGCAGTTCTTC. Translated: CASKSGANNEQFF.

The chain joins TRBV3-1 (or the pseudogene TRBV3-2) to TRBJ2-7; tentative D call: TRBD1 (5 bases). With 0 bases removed from V and 6 bases from J, the gap between germline ends came to 9 bases. The CDR3 consists of 13 residues. The germline V gene has CDR1 LGHDT and CDR2 YNNKEL (reference sequence). The CDR3 reads CASSQDRAFEQYF. CDR3 nucleotide sequence: TGTGCCAGCAGCCAAGACAGGGCGTTCGAGCAGTACTTC.

This chain uses TRBV9 with TRBJ2-5; a possible D gene is TRBD2 (7 bases). From germline, CDR1 is SGDLS and CDR2 YYNGEE. The CDR3 spans 15 residues. The germline V and J ends were trimmed by 0 bases and 1 base, with 10 bases remaining between them. The CDR3 loop reads CASSVAGGLQETQYF. The CDR3 region has the DNA TGTGCCAGCAGCGTAGCGGGGGGCCTCCAAGAGACCCAGTACTTC.

The J gene is TRBJ1-1, the V gene TRBV6-5; perhaps TRBD1 as D (5 bases). Germline CDR1 is MNHEY and CDR2 is SVGAGI. CDR3 length: 13 amino acids. Trimming left V 7 bases short and J 4 bases short, with 13 bases between. The CDR3, as DNA: TGTGCCAGCACCTCTGTGGGGGGCACTGAAGCTTTCTTT. Amino acid sequence: CASTSVGGTEAFF.

This clone was seen a few times. The sample contains more than one DNA sequence encoding this CDR3. This chain uses TRBV18 with TRBJ2-2; possible D gene TRBD1, 5 bases. The germline gives CDR1 KGHSH, CDR2 LQKENI. The CDR3 has 14 residues. V lost 6 bases and J lost 1, with 9 bases in between. Here the CDR3 reads CASSPGQNTGELFF. Written as DNA, the CDR3 is TGTGCCAGCTCCCCTGGACAGAACACCGGGGAGCTGTTTTTT.

This chain connects TRBV21-1 to TRBJ1-4. TRBV21-1 is described as a pseudogene. The CDR3 length is 13 residues. The CDR3 sequence: CASSKEESEKLFF. The CDR3 coding sequence is TGTGCCAGCAGCAAAGAAGAGAGCGAAAAACTGTTTTTT.

The rearrangement joins TRBV29-1 to TRBJ2-3, with D perhaps TRBD2 (7 bases). Germline V gene sequence: CDR1 SQVTM, CDR2 ANQGSEA. V shed 7 bases and J shed 1 base, with 24 bases lying between them. The CDR3 has 17 residues. CDR3 nucleotide sequence: TGCAGCGCCTACAGGGACTACCAACAGCAAGGCACAGATACGCAGTATTTT. Encoded protein: CSAYRDYQQQGTDTQYF.

This chain joins TRBV7-3 and TRBJ2-1; 8 bases line up with TRBD1. Looked up from germline, CDR1 is SGHTA and CDR2 is FQGTGA. The CDR3 sequence is 14 residues long. J lost 8 bases, V lost 0 bases, and 3 bases had no gene match. In DNA form, the CDR3 reads TGTGCCAGCAGCTTAACCGCAGGGGGCTATGAGCAGTTCTTC. Amino acid sequence: CASSLTAGGYEQFF.

The V call is TRBV15, the J call TRBJ2-7; 7 bases agree with TRBD1. The length of the CDR3 is 13 residues. The V gene's germline CDR1 is LNHNV and CDR2 YYDKDF (reference sequence). Trimming removed 3 bases from V and 4 bases from J; junction bases left unmatched: 3. CDR3 region: CATSRYRGYEQYF. In DNA form, the CDR3 reads TGTGCCACCAGCAGGTACAGGGGTTACGAGCAGTACTTC.

The V and J genes are TRBV5-1 and TRBJ1-2; TRBD1 aligns across 9 bases. The CDR3 runs 15 residues. Germline trimming cut 0 bases from V and 4 bases from J; bases unmatched to any gene: 4. CDR1 and CDR2 from the germline V gene are SGHRS and YFSETQ. This chain's CDR3 is CASSLGDRAIYGYTF. CDR3 sequence (DNA): TGCGCCAGCAGCTTGGGGGACAGGGCGATCTATGGCTACACCTTC.

The V and J genes are TRBV2 and TRBJ1-4; TRBD1 aligns across 9 bases. Trimming took 6 bases from V and 2 from J; bases not matched to a gene: 4. The CDR3 spans 15 residues. From germline, CDR1 is SNHLY and CDR2 FYNNEI. In DNA form, the CDR3 reads TGTGCCAGCAGGAGGACAGGGGTTACTAATGAAAAACTGTTTTTT. Translated: CASRRTGVTNEKLFF.

This rearrangement joins TRBV2 to TRBJ2-7, with 9 positions matching TRBD1. The CDR3 contains 14 residues. Germline V gives CDR1 SNHLY, CDR2 FYNNEI. V shed 6 bases, J shed 3 bases, and the junction held 6 bases outside the gene matches. CDR3 region: CASRSGTGNYEQYF. DNA for the CDR3: TGTGCCAGCAGGTCCGGGACAGGGAACTACGAGCAGTACTTC. Supplemented by reference TRBV2 and TRBJ2-7, the full variable domain reads EPEVTQTPSHQVTQMGQEVILRCVPISNHLYFYWYRQILGQKVEFLVSFYNNEISEKSEIFDDQFSVERPDGSNFTLKIRSTKLEDSAMYFCASRSGTGNYEQYFGPGTRLTVT.

The chain links TRBV19 to TRBJ2-2; D remains unclear. Germline values: CDR1 LNHDA, CDR2 SQIVND (reference sequence). Trimming removed 3 bases from V and 6 bases from J, with 8 bases in between. This CDR3 has 13 amino acids. CDR3 residues: CASSMASSGELFF. The DNA of the CDR3 is TGTGCCAGTAGTATGGCTAGTTCCGGGGAGCTGTTTTTT.

This chain joins TRBV11-2 and TRBJ1-3; TRBD1 matches at 9 bases. With 5 bases clipped from V and 2 bases from J, the junction kept 7 bases outside the gene matches. Germline V gene sequence: CDR1 SGHAT, CDR2 FQNNGV. The CDR3 extends over 16 amino acids. This CDR3 reads CASSTGQGITGNTIYF. CDR3 sequence (DNA): TGTGCCAGCAGCACCGGACAGGGGATCACTGGAAACACCATATATTTT. Variable domain in full (rest from reference TRBV11-2 and TRBJ1-3): EAGVAQSPRYKIIEKRQSVAFWCNPISGHATLYWYQQILGQGPKLLIQFQNNGVVDDSQLPKDRFSAERLKGVDSTLKIQPAKLEDSAVYLCASSTGQGITGNTIYFGEGSWLTVV.

The chain recombines TRBV27 with TRBJ2-1; 10 bases are shared with TRBD2. The CDR3 is made up of 18 amino acids. V shed 5 bases, J shed 0 bases, and the junction held 10 bases outside the gene matches. Germline lookup yields CDR1 MNHEY and CDR2 SMNVEV (reference sequence). The CDR3 reads CASSPRTSGTGSYNEQFF. CDR3 DNA sequence: TGTGCCAGCAGTCCCCGGACTAGCGGAACCGGCTCCTACAATGAGCAGTTCTTC.

V gene TRBV21-1 combines with J gene TRBJ1-1; the table gives TRBD1 as D, unverified against the DNA. TRBV21-1 is listed as a pseudogene. This CDR3 has 12 residues. The CDR3 DNA is TGTGCCAGCAGCAAAGCGCACACCTGGGCTTTCTTT. Translating gives CASSKAHTWAFF.

The sample holds one count of this clone. V and J are TRBV27 and TRBJ2-5, with D possibly being TRBD2 (5 bases). V was trimmed by 3 bases and J by 4 bases, leaving 12 bases between them. The CDR3 is 14 amino acids. Germline V gene sequence: CDR1 MNHEY, CDR2 SMNVEV (reference sequence). The DNA for the CDR3 is TGTGCCAGCAGTTTTTCGGGGTACGGAGAGACCCAGTACTTC. Translated: CASSFSGYGETQYF.

V and J are TRBV4-1 and TRBJ2-7; 10 bases are a match to TRBD1. After removal of 4 bases from V and 2 bases from J, the junction contained 5 bases not matched to a gene. This CDR3 comprises 15 residues. Germline CDR1 and CDR2: MGHRA and YSYEKL. In nucleotides, the CDR3 is TGCGCCAGCAGCCTGGGGGACAGGGGTGCCTACGAGCAGTACTTC. Its translation is CASSLGDRGAYEQYF.